What follows describes a single T cell receptor beta chain. This sample is drawn from a study of control samples from healthy donors and cancer patients. The protocol was immunoSEQ multiplex PCR, while the TCRdb copy is restricted to in-frame clones and leaves out a portion. Here the sample spans fewer than 200,000 clones, around 90% being singletons. The CDR3 is made up of 12 amino acids. The germline V gene has CDR1 MNHEY and CDR2 SVGEGT. V was shortened by 0 bases and J by 5 bases, with 2 bases between the two germline ends. V gene TRBV6-2 or TRBV6-3 combines with J gene TRBJ1-5; D gene ambiguous. The clonotype originates from a woman aged 50 to 60 in good health. Material for sequencing was blood. DNA of the CDR3: TGTGCCAGCAGTTACTCACATCAGCCCCAGCATTTT. It specifies CASSYSHQPQHF.